The source of this T cell receptor beta chain is a study of blood T cell repertoires in COVID-19. Across the whole study: From T cells, B-cell-depleted T cells, or PBMCs came the material, which was cDNA or gDNA.

The CDR3 is 16 residues long. Method: immunoSEQ multiplex PCR; TCRdb's copy keeps in-frame clones and lacks some. This table has fewer than 80,000 clones, roughly nine tenths appearing once. V is TRBV21-1 and J is TRBJ2-1; the table's D call of TRBD1 was not tested on the DNA. TRBV21-1 is tagged as a pseudogene. The receptor's source is a woman aged 50 to 65 with active COVID-19. Sequencing was performed on peripheral blood. CDR3 protein: CASSSRTGGIKDEQFF. DNA for the CDR3: TGTGCCAGCAGCTCCCGGACAGGTGGGATTAAGGATGAGCAGTTCTTC.